This T cell receptor beta chain appears in the sequencing data of a study of siplizumab effects on memory and regulatory T cells. The method was immunoSEQ multiplex PCR; TCRdb's version includes in-frame clones alone and lacks a portion of them. The profile shows 90,000 to 140,000 clones, about 92% of them singletons. Study-wide results and limits: Proof of suppressive function in proliferating Tregs from siplizumab cultures was not established. It seemed that naive T cells were more diverse than memory cells and were major contributors to the alloresponse.

In this sample, this clone turned up once. The antigen is not known. The V and J ends lost 2 bases and 10 bases, in that order; junction bases with no gene match: 4. CDR3 size: 12 residues. Germline CDR1 reads SGHDT; CDR2 reads YYEEEE. The material sequenced was CD4+ T cells sorted from blood. This TCR was recovered from a human donor in good health. The rearrangement uses TRBV5-6 and TRBJ2-3; 7 nucleotides agree with TRBD1. The CDR3 DNA reads TGTGCCAGCAGCTTAGGGGGCGGACCGCAGTATTTT. Translated: CASSLGGGPQYF. The whole variable domain, remainder taken from reference TRBV5-6 and TRBJ2-3, is DAGVTQSPTHLIKTRGQQVTLRCSPKSGHDTVSWYQQALGQGPQFIFQYYEEEERQRGNFPDRFSGHQFPNYSSELNVNALLLGDSALYLCASSLGGGPQYFGPGTRLTVL.